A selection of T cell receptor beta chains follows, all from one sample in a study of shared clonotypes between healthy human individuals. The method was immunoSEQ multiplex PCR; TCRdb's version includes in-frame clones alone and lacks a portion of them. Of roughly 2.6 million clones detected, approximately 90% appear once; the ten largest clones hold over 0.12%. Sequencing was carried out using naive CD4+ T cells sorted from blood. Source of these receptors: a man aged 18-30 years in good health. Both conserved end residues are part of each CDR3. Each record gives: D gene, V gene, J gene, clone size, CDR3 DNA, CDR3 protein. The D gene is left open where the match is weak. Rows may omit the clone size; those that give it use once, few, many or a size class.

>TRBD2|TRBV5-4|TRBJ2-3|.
TGTGCCAGCAGCCCAGGACTAGCGGGAGCTGTGACAGATACGCAGTATTTT
CASSPGLAGAVTDTQYF
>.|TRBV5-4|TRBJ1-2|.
TGTGCCAGCAGCTTGGCTGCCAGGTTTAACTATGGCTACACCTTC
CASSLAARFNYGYTF
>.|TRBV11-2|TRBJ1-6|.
TGTGCCAGCAGCTTACGGACAGCCGAAAGCTCCTATAATTCACCCCTCCACTTT
CASSLRTAESSYNSPLHF
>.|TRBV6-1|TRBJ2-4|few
TGTGCCAGCGACCGGGCGGGATCCAAAAACATTCAGTACTTC
CASDRAGSKNIQYF
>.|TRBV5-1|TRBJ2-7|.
TGCGCCAGCAGCTTGGATCCTGTCTCCTACGAGCAGTACTTC
CASSLDPVSYEQYF
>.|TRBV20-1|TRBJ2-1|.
TGCAGTGCTAGACCTAACAATGAGCAGTTCTTC
CSARPNNEQFF
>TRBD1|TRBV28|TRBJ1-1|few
TGTGCCAGCCTGGGGACAGAACGACATGAAGCTTTCTTT
CASLGTERHEAFF
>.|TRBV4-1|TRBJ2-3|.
TGCGCCAGCAGCCAAGGCCGGGCCCCGAGGACAGATACGCAGTATTTT
CASSQGRAPRTDTQYF
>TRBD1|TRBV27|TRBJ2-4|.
TGTGCCAGCAGTGTCAGGGGGCTACGAGCCAAAAACATTCAGTACTTC
CASSVRGLRAKNIQYF
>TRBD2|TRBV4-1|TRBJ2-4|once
TGCGCCAGCAGCCAAGAGGGACTAGCGGGACGGGTGAACATTCAGTACTTC
CASSQEGLAGRVNIQYF
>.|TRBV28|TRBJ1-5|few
TGTGCCAGCAGTCCTACAGGGACTAGCAATCAGCCCCAGCATTTT
CASSPTGTSNQPQHF
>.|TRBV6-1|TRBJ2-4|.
TGTGCCAGCAGTGCGACTAGTTCAGTAACCAAAAACATTCAGTACTTC
CASSATSSVTKNIQYF
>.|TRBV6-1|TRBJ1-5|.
TGTGCCAGTAGACAGGACCTGAGCAATCAGCCCCAGCATTTT
CASRQDLSNQPQHF
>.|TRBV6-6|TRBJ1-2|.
TGTGCCAGCAGTTACCCGACGGGCTACACCTTC
CASSYPTGYTF
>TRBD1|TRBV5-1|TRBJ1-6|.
TGCGCCAGCAGCTGGGACAGGGGGTTCAATTCACCCCTCCACTTT
CASSWDRGFNSPLHF
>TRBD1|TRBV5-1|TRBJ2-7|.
TGCGCCAGCCACCGGACAGGCGGCCACGAGCAGTACTTC
CASHRTGGHEQYF
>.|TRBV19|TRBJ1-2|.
TGTGCCAGTAGTACGTCTCTACGTGGCTACACCTTC
CASSTSLRGYTF
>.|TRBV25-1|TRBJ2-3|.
TGTGCCAGCAACGCAGAAGGGGCGCAGTATTTT
CASNAEGAQYF
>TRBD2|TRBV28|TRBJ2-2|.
TGTGCCAGCACAAGCGGGGGGGCTGGCACCGGGGAGCTGTTTTTT
CASTSGGAGTGELFF
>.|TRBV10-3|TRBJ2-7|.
TGTGCCATCAGTGATACGCCAGACTACGAGCAGTACTTC
CAISDTPDYEQYF
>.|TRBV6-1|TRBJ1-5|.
TGTGCCAGCAGACTTAGCAATCAGCCCCAGCATTTT
CASRLSNQPQHF
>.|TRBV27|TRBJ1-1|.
TGTGCCAGCAGCATACCGGGACACGGAGAAGCTTTCTTT
CASSIPGHGEAFF
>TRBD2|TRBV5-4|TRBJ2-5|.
TGTGCCAGCACAAAAGGACTAGCGGGATCAGAGACCCAGTACTTC
CASTKGLAGSETQYF
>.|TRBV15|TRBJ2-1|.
TGTGCCACCAGCAGAAACCCCGGGGGGCCTACTCTTGAGCAGTTCTTC
CATSRNPGGPTLEQFF
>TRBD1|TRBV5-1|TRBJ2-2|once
TGCGCCAGCAGCTCCCCCGGACAGGGGGGGAACACCGGGGAGCTGTTTTTT
CASSSPGQGGNTGELFF
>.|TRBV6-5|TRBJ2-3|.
TGTGCCAGCAGTTACTCGGGTCTTACAGATACGCAGTATTTT
CASSYSGLTDTQYF
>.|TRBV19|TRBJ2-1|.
TGTGCCAGTTCAGCCGGCGGAGCAAACTACAATGAGCAGTTCTTC
CASSAGGANYNEQFF
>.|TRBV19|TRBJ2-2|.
TGTGCCAGTACCCCGGGACTTAACACCGGGGAGCTGTTTTTT
CASTPGLNTGELFF